Shown below are 5 T cell receptor beta chains from a single sample sequenced in a study of PD-1 blockade in classical Hodgkin lymphoma. Using immunoSEQ multiplex PCR, the repertoire was profiled, and TCRdb retains in-frame clones only, with some absent. Here the sample spans 90,000 or so clones, 78% being singletons. Noted time point: cycle 4 day 1 (C4D1), after six to seven weeks of nivolumab. Every single patient, without exception, relapsed after autologous stem cell transplantation, and brentuximab vedotin exposure varied. This sample comprised peripheral blood mononuclear cells (PBMCs), obtained before the fourth cycle of nivolumab. These receptors were taken from a human donor with classical Hodgkin lymphoma.

The chain combines TRBV18 with TRBJ2-2; D perhaps matches TRBD2 (5 bases). Germline V gene lookup returns CDR1 KGHSH and CDR2 LQKENI. This CDR3 has 14 residues. Trimming shortened V by 3 bases and J by 1 base, and 6 bases separated the two germline ends. The CDR3 region has the DNA TGTGCCAGCTCACCCCGGGGGAACACCGGGGAGCTGTTTTTT. It specifies CASSPRGNTGELFF.

The chain recombines TRBV6-1 with TRBJ2-2, with D uncertain. This CDR3 is 14 amino acids long. V lost 7 bases and J lost 1, with 10 bases in between. In germline, CDR1 is MNHNS, CDR2 SASEGT. The CDR3: CASMARQNTGELFF. The DNA for the CDR3 is TGTGCCAGCATGGCTAGGCAGAACACCGGGGAGCTGTTTTTT.

This chain uses TRBV5-6 with TRBJ2-7; maybe TRBD1 (5 bases). This CDR3 comprises 15 residues. The germline V and J ends were trimmed by 2 bases and 3 bases, with 15 bases remaining between them. The germline gives CDR1 SGHDT, CDR2 YYEEEE. CDR3 residues: CASSLGAGKFYEQYF. Written as DNA, the CDR3 is TGTGCCAGCAGCTTAGGGGCAGGGAAGTTCTACGAGCAGTACTTC.

V gene TRBV19 combines with J gene TRBJ1-5; 7 bases map to TRBD1. The CDR3 is 15 residues long. Trimming at V came to 5 bases and at J to 4 bases, leaving 8 bases not matched to a gene. CDR1 and CDR2 from the germline V gene are LNHDA and SQIVND (reference sequence). CDR3 in amino acids: CASSWGQITNQPQHF. The CDR3 DNA reads as TGTGCCAGTAGTTGGGGACAGATTACGAATCAGCCCCAGCATTTT.

The CDR3 coding sequence is TGTGCCAGCAGCTTACGAACGAGGGACAGTTTTTTGAACACTGAAGCTTTCTTT. This translates into CASSLRTRDSFLNTEAFF. The V call is TRBV7-6, the J call TRBJ1-1; 7 bases match TRBD1. This CDR3 has 18 amino acids. V gave up 2 bases and J gave up 0 bases; unmatched junction bases: 12. Germline V lookup: CDR1 SGHVS, CDR2 FNYEAQ.